A selection of T cell receptor beta chains follows, all from one sample in a study of blood T cell repertoires in COVID-19. The method was immunoSEQ multiplex PCR; TCRdb's version includes in-frame clones alone and lacks a portion of them. The table records 70,000 to 100,000 clones, around 72% of them present only once. Sequenced input: peripheral blood. The receptors originated from a woman aged 60-70 years in a cohort sampled during active or convalescent COVID-19. The CDR3 runs from the conserved cysteine through the conserved F or W. Fields, in order: J gene, D gene, V gene, clone size, CDR3 protein, CDR3 DNA. A D gene is named only where the DNA matches it firmly. The size of a clone is reported for some rows only, either as once, few or many, or as a class for expanded clones.

J: TRBJ2-1; D: TRBD2; V: TRBV2; size: -; CDR3: CASSGAGGRSEQFF; DNA: TGTGCCAGCAGTGGGGCGGGGGGGCGGAGTGAGCAGTTCTTC
J: TRBJ1-6; D: TRBD1; V: TRBV27; size: -; CDR3: CASKSLTGERSPLHF; DNA: TGTGCCAGCAAAAGCTTGACAGGGGAAAGATCACCCCTCCACTTT
J: TRBJ2-2; D: -; V: TRBV2; size: -; CDR3: CASSQQNTGELFF; DNA: TGTGCCAGCAGTCAACAGAACACCGGGGAGCTGTTTTTT
J: TRBJ2-5; D: TRBD2; V: TRBV7-2; size: -; CDR3: CASSRDLAGVIAQETQYF; DNA: TGTGCCAGCAGCCGGGACCTAGCGGGAGTTATTGCACAAGAGACCCAGTACTTC
J: TRBJ1-3; D: -; V: TRBV6-6; size: once; CDR3: CASSPREGVAGNTIYF; DNA: TGTGCCAGCAGCCCCCGGGAGGGGGTTGCAGGAAACACCATATATTTT
J: TRBJ1-1; D: -; V: TRBV12-3/TRBV12-4; size: -; CDR3: CASSFGAPEAFF; DNA: TGTGCCAGCAGTTTCGGAGCTCCTGAAGCTTTCTTT
J: TRBJ2-7; D: -; V: TRBV19; size: -; CDR3: CASSILGVGSYEQYF; DNA: TGTGCCAGTAGTATCCTCGGGGTTGGTTCCTACGAGCAGTACTTC
J: TRBJ1-3; D: -; V: TRBV28; size: -; CDR3: CASSVGQLMWGNTIYF; DNA: TGTGCCAGCAGTGTCGGACAGCTCATGTGGGGAAACACCATATATTTT
J: TRBJ2-2; D: TRBD1; V: TRBV2; size: -; CDR3: CASRPGTANTGELFF; DNA: TGTGCCAGCAGACCCGGGACAGCGAACACCGGGGAGCTGTTTTTT
J: TRBJ2-1; D: TRBD2; V: TRBV7-3; size: -; CDR3: CASSSTSGGAYNEQFF; DNA: TGTGCCAGCAGCTCGACTAGCGGGGGGGCTTACAATGAGCAGTTCTTC
J: TRBJ2-5; D: TRBD2; V: TRBV7-3; size: few; CDR3: CASSRGLAGAETQYF; DNA: TGTGCCAGCAGCCGAGGACTAGCGGGGGCAGAGACCCAGTACTTC
J: TRBJ2-7; D: TRBD1; V: TRBV2; size: once; CDR3: CASSRRDRGRRSYEQYF; DNA: TGTGCCAGCAGTCGCCGGGACAGGGGGCGAAGATCCTACGAGCAGTACTTC
J: TRBJ1-4; D: TRBD1; V: TRBV19; size: -; CDR3: CASSRRGQGLEKLFF; DNA: TGTGCCAGTAGCAGACGGGGACAGGGGCTTGAAAAACTGTTTTTT
J: TRBJ2-5; D: TRBD2; V: TRBV4-2; size: -; CDR3: CASSQAGTRTRRGQETQYF; DNA: TGTGCCAGCAGCCAAGCCGGGACTAGGACCCGAAGGGGGCAAGAGACCCAGTACTTC
J: TRBJ2-5; D: TRBD2; V: TRBV6-5; size: -; CDR3: CASSYGLAGQETQYF; DNA: TGTGCCAGCAGTTATGGGCTAGCGGGGCAAGAGACCCAGTACTTC
J: TRBJ1-1; D: -; V: TRBV5-1; size: -; CDR3: CASSFRGEGTEAFF; DNA: TGCGCCAGCAGCTTTAGAGGGGAGGGCACTGAAGCTTTCTTT
J: TRBJ1-1; D: -; V: TRBV6-2/TRBV6-3; size: many; CDR3: CASSPLRDMNTEAFF; DNA: TGTGCCAGCAGTCCCCTCAGGGACATGAACACTGAAGCTTTCTTT
J: TRBJ1-1; D: -; V: TRBV7-8; size: -; CDR3: CASSPRAVNTEAFF; DNA: TGTGCCAGCAGCCCACGTGCGGTGAACACTGAAGCTTTCTTT
J: TRBJ1-2; D: -; V: TRBV7-9; size: -; CDR3: CASSLAGGHGYGYTF; DNA: TGTGCCAGCAGCTTAGCGGGCGGGCATGGCTATGGCTACACCTTC
J: TRBJ1-2; D: -; V: TRBV5-6; size: -; CDR3: CASRLQGSDGYTF; DNA: TGTGCCAGCAGACTCCAAGGGAGCGATGGCTACACCTTC
J: TRBJ1-1; D: TRBD1; V: TRBV6-6; size: -; CDR3: CASTPRDRGNTEAFF; DNA: TGTGCCAGCACCCCCCGGGACAGGGGAAACACTGAAGCTTTCTTT
J: TRBJ2-7; D: -; V: TRBV12-3/TRBV12-4; size: -; CDR3: CASSLAESYEQYF; DNA: TGTGCCAGCAGTTTGGCGGAGTCCTACGAGCAGTACTTC
J: TRBJ2-7; D: -; V: TRBV20-1; size: -; CDR3: CSALKTYEQYF; DNA: TGCAGTGCTTTAAAAACCTACGAGCAGTACTTC
J: TRBJ2-2; D: TRBD2; V: TRBV7-9; size: -; CDR3: CASTITLKAAVGTSRTGELFF; DNA: TGTGCCAGCACCATAACCCTGAAAGCGGCAGTAGGGACTAGTCGGACCGGGGAGCTGTTTTTT
J: TRBJ2-3; D: -; V: TRBV18; size: few; CDR3: CASSPRRTDTQYF; DNA: TGTGCCAGCTCACCCCGGAGGACAGATACGCAGTATTTT
J: TRBJ1-6; D: -; V: TRBV5-8; size: once; CDR3: CASSLGPGIYNSPLHF; DNA: TGTGCCAGCAGCTTGGGTCCAGGGATTTACAATTCACCCCTCCACTTT
J: TRBJ1-1; D: -; V: TRBV7-9; size: few; CDR3: CASQGPSGGTTEAFF; DNA: TGTGCCAGCCAAGGCCCCTCGGGTGGTACCACTGAAGCTTTCTTT
J: TRBJ1-2; D: TRBD1; V: TRBV5-1; size: -; CDR3: CASSLTGVNYGYTF; DNA: TGCGCCAGCAGCTTGACAGGGGTTAACTATGGCTACACCTTC
J: TRBJ1-2; D: -; V: TRBV6-5; size: -; CDR3: CASSYRRGYGYTF; DNA: TGTGCCAGCAGTTATCGGCGAGGATATGGCTACACCTTC
J: TRBJ2-2; D: -; V: TRBV28; size: -; CDR3: CASAAPGSLIAGELFF; DNA: TGTGCCAGCGCCGCACCCGGGTCCCTTATCGCCGGGGAGCTGTTTTTT
J: TRBJ2-3; D: TRBD2; V: TRBV6-5; size: -; CDR3: CASRRTPGGDTQYF; DNA: TGTGCCAGCAGACGTACCCCGGGGGGAGATACGCAGTATTTT
J: TRBJ2-7; D: TRBD2; V: TRBV7-2; size: once; CDR3: CASSLAGLLAGASYEQYF; DNA: TGTGCCAGCAGCTTAGCGGGCCTACTAGCGGGGGCCTCCTACGAGCAGTACTTC
J: TRBJ2-1; D: TRBD1; V: TRBV6-5; size: -; CDR3: CASTAGQAPSNEQFF; DNA: TGTGCCAGCACCGCGGGACAGGCGCCCTCCAATGAGCAGTTCTTC
J: TRBJ2-3; D: -; V: TRBV12-3/TRBV12-4; size: -; CDR3: CASSSIPGDTQYF; DNA: TGTGCCAGCAGTTCAATCCCCGGGGATACGCAGTATTTT